The TCR beta chain under discussion was sequenced for a study of blood T cell repertoires in COVID-19 (dated by TCRdb to about 2020). Broadly, across the study: Collaborator samples came from the United States, Italy and Spain and covered acute and convalescent phases of COVID-19. The material from the prospective study consisted of cDNA or gDNA derived from T cells, B-cell-depleted T cells, or PBMCs. Subjects who had been exposed to COVID-19, were actively infected with it, or had recovered from it provided the deeply sampled blood TCRbeta repertoires that made up the dataset. A freely available public database, intended as a resource for researchers studying the immune response to SARS-CoV-2, is where the repertoires were released. The samples were drawn from the first 160 participants of the ongoing ImmuneRACE study and from 1,254 subjects provided by 6 global collaborators. The sample metadata nearly always contained a de-identified subject ID, COVID-19 status, age in years and sex. HLA class I and class II types, where available, came from metadata supplied by the sample provider rather than from assay-based typing. Results and caveats for the whole study, not just this receptor: How much clinical and demographic metadata was included differed by source and by participant, and the metadata was provided uncurated.

TCRbeta CDR3 regions were amplified from genomic DNA by means of the immunoSEQ Assay, a bias-controlled multiplex PCR. Per the original workflow: Within the assay, amplification of reference gene primers was used to estimate how many nucleated cells each sample contained. Sequence reads were collapsed and filtered to measure the absolute abundance of every unique TCRbeta CDR3 rearrangement. For each sample, productive Simpson clonality was calculated as the square root of Simpson's diversity index across productive rearrangements. TCRdb's version of the immuneACCESS table is confined to in-frame rearrangements and falls short of the full clone set. An unresolved V gene accounts for under half of the shortfall where checked; the remainder is of unknown origin. The V and J calls and clone size are taken from that table; D and trimming were inferred from the DNA. This sample comprises roughly 280,000 clones, around nine tenths of them detected only once. 8.5% to 9% of the sample lies in the top ten.

The collaborating institutions used their own protocols to collect whole blood in K2EDTA tubes. For TCRbeta analysis, collaborator samples were shipped as frozen whole blood, as isolated PBMCs, or as DNA extracted from either sample type. Worth noting for this clone: Its antigen remains unidentified. Base qualities are not recorded, but no much larger clone differs from it by a single base.

Reading from cysteine to phenylalanine, the CDR3 counts 13 amino acids. Kept here is only the CDR3 DNA, which spans 39 bases and is read in frame from base 1. The germline V end is reduced by 4 bases and the J end by 4 bases; junction bases left unmatched: 3. Sequencing was carried out using peripheral blood. This receptor was identified in a man between 35 and 55 years old with active or convalescent COVID-19. The chain is assembled from TRBV12-3 or TRBV12-4 and TRBJ1-2; the junction holds 7 bases that match TRBD1. CDR3 protein: CASSSGQSYGYTF. The base sequence is TGTGCCAGCAGTTCGGGACAGAGCTATGGCTACACCTTC.